The sequence of this T cell receptor beta chain was determined in a study of T cell changes during pregnancy in multiple sclerosis. Using immunoSEQ multiplex PCR, the repertoire was profiled, and TCRdb retains in-frame clones only, with some absent. The table includes about 39,000 clones, 90% detected once. As regards this clone: Other DNA sequences in the sample encode the same CDR3.

CDR1 and CDR2 (germline): SEHNR, FQNEAQ (reference sequence). The V end was cut by 4 bases, the J end by 5 bases, with 5 bases between. There are 11 residues in the CDR3. The sample consisted of CD4+ T cells from peripheral blood mononuclear cells, taken in the first trimester of pregnancy. This TCR was sampled from a female donor in good health, enrolled as a control in a pregnancy study. The V gene is TRBV7-9, the J gene TRBJ2-5, with D unresolved. CDR3 sequence (DNA): TGTGCCAGCAGCTCTTCTGAGACCCAGTACTTC. Amino acid sequence: CASSSSETQYF.